This T cell receptor (beta chain) was profiled in a study of T cells after yellow fever vaccination. V lost 4 bases, J lost 9 bases, and 7 bases lay in between. The CDR3 runs to 11 residues. Germline V lookup: CDR1 SGHTA, CDR2 FQGTGA. TCRdb recomputed calls from the 5' RACE reads with MiXCR, one row per CDR3 protein. The top ten hold around 20% of the sample, which has 250,000 or so distinct CDR3 sequences, about 3.9% seen once. This clonotype has ten or more counts. Specimen: PBMCs, collected 15 days after the yellow fever booster vaccination. This chain joins TRBV7-3 and TRBJ2-1; possibly TRBD2 for D (5 bases). The sequence derives from a man between 18 and 35 years old who received the YFV17D yellow fever vaccine. CDR3 in amino acids: CASSSSSEQFF. The CDR3 DNA reads TGTGCCAGCAGCTCTAGCAGTGAGCAGTTCTTC.